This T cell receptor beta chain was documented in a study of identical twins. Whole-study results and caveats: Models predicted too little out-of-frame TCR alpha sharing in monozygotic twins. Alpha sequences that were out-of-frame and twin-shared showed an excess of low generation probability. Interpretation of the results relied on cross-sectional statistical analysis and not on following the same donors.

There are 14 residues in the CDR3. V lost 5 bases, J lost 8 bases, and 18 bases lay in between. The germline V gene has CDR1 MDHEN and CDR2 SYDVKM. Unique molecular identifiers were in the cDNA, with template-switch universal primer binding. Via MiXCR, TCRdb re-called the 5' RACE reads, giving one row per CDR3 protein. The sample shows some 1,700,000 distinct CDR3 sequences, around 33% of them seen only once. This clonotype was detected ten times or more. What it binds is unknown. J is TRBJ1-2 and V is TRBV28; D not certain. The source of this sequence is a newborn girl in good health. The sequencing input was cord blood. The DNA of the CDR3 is TGTGCCAGCAGTCGTAGCGGTACGGCTAGAGGCTACACCTTC. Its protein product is CASSRSGTARGYTF.